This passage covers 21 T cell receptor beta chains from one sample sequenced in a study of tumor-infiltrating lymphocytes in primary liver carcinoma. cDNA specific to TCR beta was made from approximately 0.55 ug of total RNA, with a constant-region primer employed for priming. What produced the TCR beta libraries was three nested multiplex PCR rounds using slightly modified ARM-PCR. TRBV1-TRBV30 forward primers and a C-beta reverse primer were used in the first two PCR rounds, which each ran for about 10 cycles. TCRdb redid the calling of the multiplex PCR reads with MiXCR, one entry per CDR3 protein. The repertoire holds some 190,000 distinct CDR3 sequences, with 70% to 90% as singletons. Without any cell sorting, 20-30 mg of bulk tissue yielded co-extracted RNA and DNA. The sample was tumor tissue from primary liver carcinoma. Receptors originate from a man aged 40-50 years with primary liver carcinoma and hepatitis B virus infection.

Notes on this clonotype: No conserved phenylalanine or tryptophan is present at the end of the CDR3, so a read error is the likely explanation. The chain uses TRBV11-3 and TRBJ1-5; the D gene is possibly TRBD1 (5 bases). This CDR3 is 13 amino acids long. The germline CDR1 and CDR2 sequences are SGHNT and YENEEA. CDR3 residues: CASILRGDQPQHL. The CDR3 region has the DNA TGTGCCAGCATCTTAAGGGGCGATCAGCCTCAGCATCTT.

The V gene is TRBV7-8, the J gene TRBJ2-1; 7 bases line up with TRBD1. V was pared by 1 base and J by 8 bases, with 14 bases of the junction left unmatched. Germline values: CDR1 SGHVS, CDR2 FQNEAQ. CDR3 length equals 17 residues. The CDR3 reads CASSLGWDRAAGDEQFF. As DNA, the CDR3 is TGTGCCAGCAGCTTAGGGTGGGACAGAGCTGCGGGCGATGAGCAGTTCTTC.

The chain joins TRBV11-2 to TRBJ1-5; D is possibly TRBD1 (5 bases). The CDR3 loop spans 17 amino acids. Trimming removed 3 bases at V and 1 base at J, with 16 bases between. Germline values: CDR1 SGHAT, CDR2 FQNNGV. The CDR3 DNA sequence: TGTGCCAGCAGCTTGGTAGGGGTAACACTGAGCAATCAGCCCCAGCATTTT. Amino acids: CASSLVGVTLSNQPQHF.

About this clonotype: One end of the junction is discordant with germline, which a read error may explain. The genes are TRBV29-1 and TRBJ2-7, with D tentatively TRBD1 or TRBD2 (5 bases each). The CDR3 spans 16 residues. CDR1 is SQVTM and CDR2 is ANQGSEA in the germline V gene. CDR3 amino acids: CSAMTYGTGTPYEHYF. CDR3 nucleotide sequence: TGCAGCGCCATGACATATGGGACCGGCACTCCCTACGAGCATTACTTT.

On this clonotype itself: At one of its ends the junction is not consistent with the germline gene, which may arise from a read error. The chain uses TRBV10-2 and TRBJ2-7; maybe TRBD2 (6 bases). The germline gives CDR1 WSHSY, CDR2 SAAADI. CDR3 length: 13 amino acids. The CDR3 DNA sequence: TGCGCCAACACGCGGGGCGTCTCCTACAAGCAGTACTTC. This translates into CANTRGVSYKQYF.

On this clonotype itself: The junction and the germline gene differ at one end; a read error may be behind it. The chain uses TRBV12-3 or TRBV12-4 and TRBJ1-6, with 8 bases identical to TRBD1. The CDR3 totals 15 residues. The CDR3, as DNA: TGTGCCAGCGGCCGGGACAGGAGAGCAGGGTCACCCCTACACTTT. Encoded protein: CASGRDRRAGSPLHF.

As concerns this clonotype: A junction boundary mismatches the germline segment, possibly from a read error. This CDR3 is CANSFFGAGIIYEQYF. In DNA form, the CDR3 reads TGTGCCAACAGCTTCTTTGGGGCAGGCATAATCTACGAGCAGTACTTC. The J gene is TRBJ2-7, the V gene TRBV5-5, with a possible D match to TRBD1 (5 bases). This CDR3 comprises 16 residues. Germline values: CDR1 SGHKS, CDR2 YYEKEE (reference sequence).

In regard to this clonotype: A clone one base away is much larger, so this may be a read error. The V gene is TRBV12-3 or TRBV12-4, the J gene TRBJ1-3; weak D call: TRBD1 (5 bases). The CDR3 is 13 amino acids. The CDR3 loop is CASRRGSGDTIYF. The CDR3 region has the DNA TGTGCCAGCAGGAGGGGTTCTGGAGACACCATATATTTT.

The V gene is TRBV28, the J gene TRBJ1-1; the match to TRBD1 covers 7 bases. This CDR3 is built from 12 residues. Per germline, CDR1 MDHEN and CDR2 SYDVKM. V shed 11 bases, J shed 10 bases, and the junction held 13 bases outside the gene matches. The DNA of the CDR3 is TGTGCCTTCAGGATCACAGGGGATGGAGCTTTCTTT. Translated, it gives CAFRITGDGAFF.

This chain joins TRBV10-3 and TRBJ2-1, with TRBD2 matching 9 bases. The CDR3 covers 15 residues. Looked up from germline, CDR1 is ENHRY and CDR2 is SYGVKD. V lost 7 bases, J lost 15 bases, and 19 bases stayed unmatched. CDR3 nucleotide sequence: TGTGCCATCATGGCTAGCGGGATCTCCCACAATGAGTGGTTCTTC. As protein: CAIMASGISHNEWFF.

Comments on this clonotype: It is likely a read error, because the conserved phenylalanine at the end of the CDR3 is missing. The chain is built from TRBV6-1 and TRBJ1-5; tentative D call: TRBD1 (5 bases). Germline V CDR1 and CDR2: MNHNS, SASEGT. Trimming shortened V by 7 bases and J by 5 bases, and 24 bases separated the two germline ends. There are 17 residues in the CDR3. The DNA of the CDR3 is TGTGCCAGCATATTCACCTTCGGGCAGGGAGGCGATCAGCCCCAGCATTTA. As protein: CASIFTFGQGGDQPQHL.

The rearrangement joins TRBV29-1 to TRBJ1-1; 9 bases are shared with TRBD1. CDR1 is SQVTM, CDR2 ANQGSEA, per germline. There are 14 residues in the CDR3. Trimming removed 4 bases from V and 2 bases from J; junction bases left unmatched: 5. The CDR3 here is CSVAGQGPNTEAFF. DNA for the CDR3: TGCAGCGTTGCAGGACAGGGGCCTAACACTGAAGCTTTCTTT.

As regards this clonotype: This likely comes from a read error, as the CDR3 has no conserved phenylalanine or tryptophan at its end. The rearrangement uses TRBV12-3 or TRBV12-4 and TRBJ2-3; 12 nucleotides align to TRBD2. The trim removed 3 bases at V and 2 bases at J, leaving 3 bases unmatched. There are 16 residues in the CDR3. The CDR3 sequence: CASSLRTSGVTDTQYL. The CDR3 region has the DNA TGTGCCAGCAGTTTGAGGACTAGCGGGGTCACAGATACGCAGTATCTT.

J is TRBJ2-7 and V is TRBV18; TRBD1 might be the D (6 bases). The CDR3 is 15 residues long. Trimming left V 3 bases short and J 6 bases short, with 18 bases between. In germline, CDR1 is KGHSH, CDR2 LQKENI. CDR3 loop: CASSPTIASRGEQYF. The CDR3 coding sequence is TGTGCCAGCTCACCTACGATAGCGTCCAGGGGCGAGCAGTACTTC. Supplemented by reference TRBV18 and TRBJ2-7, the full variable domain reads NAGVMQNPRHLVRRRGQEARLRCSPMKGHSHVYWYRQLPEEGLKFMVYLQKENIIDESGMPKERFSAEFPKEGPSILRIQQVVRGDSAAYFCASSPTIASRGEQYFGPGTRLTVT.

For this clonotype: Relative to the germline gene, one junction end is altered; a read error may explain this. The CDR3 DNA reads as TGCGCCAGTAGTGACCCGACTGGCGGGAGTGATGGTGAGCAGTTCTTC. Translation: CASSDPTGGSDGEQFF. The chain uses TRBV10-1 and TRBJ2-1; TRBD2 agrees at 7 bases. The V gene's germline CDR1 is WNHNN and CDR2 SYGVQD (reference sequence). The CDR3 runs 16 residues.

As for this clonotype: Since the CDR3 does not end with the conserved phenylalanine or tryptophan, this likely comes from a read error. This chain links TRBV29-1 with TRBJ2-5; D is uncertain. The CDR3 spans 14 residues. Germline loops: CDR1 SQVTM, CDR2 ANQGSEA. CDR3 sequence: CSIEFPAAQETQYL. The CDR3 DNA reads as TGCAGCATTGAATTCCCAGCCGCCCAAGAGACCCAGTACCTT.

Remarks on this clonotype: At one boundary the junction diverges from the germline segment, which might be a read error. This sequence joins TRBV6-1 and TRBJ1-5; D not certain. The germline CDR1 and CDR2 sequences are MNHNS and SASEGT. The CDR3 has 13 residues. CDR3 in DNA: TGTGTCAGCAGTGAAGCGCTTCTAAGTATCCAGCATTTT. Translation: CVSSEALLSIQHF.

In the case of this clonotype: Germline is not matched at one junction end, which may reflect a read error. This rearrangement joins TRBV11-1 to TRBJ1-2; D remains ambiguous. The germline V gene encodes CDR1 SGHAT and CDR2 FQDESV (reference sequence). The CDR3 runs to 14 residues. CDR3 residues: CVSSFKGFGYCYAF. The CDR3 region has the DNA TGTGTCAGCAGCTTCAAGGGATTTGGCTATTGCTACGCCTTC.

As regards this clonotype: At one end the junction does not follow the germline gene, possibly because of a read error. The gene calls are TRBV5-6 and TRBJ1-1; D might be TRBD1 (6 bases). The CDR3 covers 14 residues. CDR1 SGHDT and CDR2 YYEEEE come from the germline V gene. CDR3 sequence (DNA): TGTGCCAGCAGCTTGGGGGACAAGGTAACTGAAGCTTCCTTT. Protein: CASSLGDKVTEASF.

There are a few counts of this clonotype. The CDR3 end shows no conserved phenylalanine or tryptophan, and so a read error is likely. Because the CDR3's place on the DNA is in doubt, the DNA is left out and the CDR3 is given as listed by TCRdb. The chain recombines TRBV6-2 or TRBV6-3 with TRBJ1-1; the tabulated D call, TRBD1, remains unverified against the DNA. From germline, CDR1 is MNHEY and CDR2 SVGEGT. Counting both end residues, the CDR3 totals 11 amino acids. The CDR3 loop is CASSGGAEVFY.

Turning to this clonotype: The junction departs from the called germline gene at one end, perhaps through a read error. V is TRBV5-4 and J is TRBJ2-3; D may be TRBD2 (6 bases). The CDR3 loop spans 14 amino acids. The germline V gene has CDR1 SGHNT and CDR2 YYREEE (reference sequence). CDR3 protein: CASNLGGSTDTQFF. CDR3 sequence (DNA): TGTGCCAGCAACTTGGGGGGATCCACAGATACGCAGTTTTTT.